This T cell receptor (beta chain) was identified during a study of Ad26.COV2.S vaccination and SARS-CoV-2 variants. Study-level information: By the intramuscular route, Ad26.COV2.S was given once, or twice 56 days apart.

This CDR3 is 17 amino acids long. Germline values: CDR1 LGHDT, CDR2 YNNKEL (reference sequence). Trimming took off 0 bases at V and 3 bases at J, with 15 bases between the two ends. Profiling relied on immunoSEQ multiplex PCR, and the TCRdb table lists in-frame clones only, not all of them. This table holds approximately 410,000 clones, around 93% found once. Treatment defined: some 20 received Ad26.COV2.S at low or high dose, single or two shots; 5 received placebo; per-sample allocation not given. The samples were gathered on day 63 after the first injection of vaccine or placebo. Adults aged 18-55 years in Boston included the donor.

The receptor's source is a person aged 18 to 65 who received the Ad26.COV2.S COVID-19 vaccine or a placebo. The input for sequencing was peripheral blood, taken in a trial of Ad26.COV2.S vaccine versus placebo. V is TRBV3-1 (or the pseudogene TRBV3-2) and J is TRBJ2-1; D tentatively reads TRBD1 or TRBD2 (5 bases each). CDR3 residues: CASSQERGAGIYNEQFF. In nucleotides, the CDR3 is TGTGCCAGCAGCCAAGAAAGGGGCGCCGGGATCTACAATGAGCAGTTCTTC.